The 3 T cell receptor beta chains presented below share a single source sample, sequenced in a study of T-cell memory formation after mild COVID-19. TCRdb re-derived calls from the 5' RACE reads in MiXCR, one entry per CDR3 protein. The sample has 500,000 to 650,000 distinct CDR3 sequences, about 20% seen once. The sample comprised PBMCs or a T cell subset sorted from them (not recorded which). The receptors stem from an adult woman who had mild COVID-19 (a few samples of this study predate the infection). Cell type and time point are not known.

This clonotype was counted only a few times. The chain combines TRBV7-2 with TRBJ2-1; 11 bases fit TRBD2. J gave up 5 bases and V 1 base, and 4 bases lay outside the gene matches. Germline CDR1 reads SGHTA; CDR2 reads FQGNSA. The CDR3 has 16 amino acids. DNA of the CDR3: TGTGCCAGCAGCTTAGTGGCTAGCGGGGGGAACAATGAGCAGTTCTTC. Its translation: CASSLVASGGNNEQFF.

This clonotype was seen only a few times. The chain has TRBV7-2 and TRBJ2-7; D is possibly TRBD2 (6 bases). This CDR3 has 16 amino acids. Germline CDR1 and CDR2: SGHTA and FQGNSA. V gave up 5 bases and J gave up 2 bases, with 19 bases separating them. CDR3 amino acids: CASSARGAGLTYEQYF. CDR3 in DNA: TGTGCCAGCAGCGCGCGCGGGGCGGGGCTCACCTACGAGCAGTACTTC. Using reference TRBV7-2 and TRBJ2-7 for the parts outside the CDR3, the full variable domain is GAGVSQSPSNKVTEKGKDVELRCDPISGHTALYWYRQSLGQGLEFLIYFQGNSAPDKSGLPSDRFSAERTGGSVSTLTIQRTQQEDSAVYLCASSARGAGLTYEQYFGPGTRLTVT.

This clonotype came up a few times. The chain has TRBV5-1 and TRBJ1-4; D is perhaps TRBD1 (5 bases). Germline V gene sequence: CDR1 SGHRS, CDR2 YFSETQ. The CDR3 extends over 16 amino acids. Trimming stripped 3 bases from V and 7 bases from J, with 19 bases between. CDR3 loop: CASSYVIGGFGEKLFF. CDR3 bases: TGCGCCAGCAGCTATGTGATCGGGGGTTTTGGTGAAAAACTGTTTTTT.